The source of this T cell receptor beta chain is a study of breast tumors, draining lymph nodes, adjacent tissues. General study findings and limits: The data were judged consistent with most tumor T cells coming from lymph node and expanding in tumor. Tumor TCR diversity was below lymph nodes but above nontumor tissue. Tumor T cell lymph node origin was a supported hypothesis, not proven. Luminal-like breast cancer showed significantly higher tumor–nontumor repertoire similarity than basal-like.

Note on this clonotype: Its specificity is unknown. A much larger clone lies a single base off, so this may be a read error.

Trimming left V 5 bases short and J 7 bases short, with 15 bases between. Germline values: CDR1 MNHNS, CDR2 SASEGT. This CDR3 has 15 amino acids. TCRdb analysed the multiplex PCR reads with MiXCR anew, one entry per CDR3 protein. The table shows 150,000 or so distinct CDR3 sequences, with approximately 30% occurring only once. The lymph nodes were axillary draining lymph nodes from breast cancer patients. Material for sequencing was axillary lymph node tissue. V is TRBV6-1 and J is TRBJ1-6; D call uncertain. The sequence derives from a female donor with breast cancer. Some clones in this sample may be carry-over from other donors' samples. CDR3 region: CASSQLVVGNSPLHF. Written as DNA, the CDR3 is TGTGCCAGCAGTCAATTGGTCGTTGGGAATTCACCCCTCCACTTT.